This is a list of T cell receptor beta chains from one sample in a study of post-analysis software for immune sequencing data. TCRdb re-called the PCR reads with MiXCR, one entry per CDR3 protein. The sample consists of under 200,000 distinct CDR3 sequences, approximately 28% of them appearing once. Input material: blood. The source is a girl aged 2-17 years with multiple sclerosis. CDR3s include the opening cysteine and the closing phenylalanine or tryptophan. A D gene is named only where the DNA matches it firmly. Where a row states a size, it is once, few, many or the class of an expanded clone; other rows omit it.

CDR3aa: CASSGRGNEQFF
CDR3nt: TGTGCCAGCAGTGGGAGGGGAAATGAGCAGTTCTTC
v_gene: TRBV2
j_gene: TRBJ2-1
d_gene: .
abundance: few

CDR3aa: CASSRGLGLADYEQYF
CDR3nt: TGTGCCAGCAGCCGCGGATTGGGACTAGCGGACTACGAGCAGTACTTC
v_gene: TRBV7-9
j_gene: TRBJ2-7
d_gene: TRBD2
abundance: few

CDR3aa: CASSQEGRTGRGETQYF
CDR3nt: TGCGCCAGCAGCCAAGAGGGTCGGACGGGGAGGGGAGAGACCCAGTACTTC
v_gene: TRBV4-1
j_gene: TRBJ2-5
d_gene: TRBD2
abundance: many

CDR3aa: CASSLSGDNEQFF
CDR3nt: TGTGCCAGCAGTTTGAGCGGGGACAATGAGCAGTTCTTC
v_gene: TRBV12-3/TRBV12-4
j_gene: TRBJ2-1
d_gene: TRBD2
abundance: .

CDR3aa: CASSRTGRGNGYTF
CDR3nt: TGTGCCAGCAGCCGGACAGGTCGAGGCAATGGCTACACCTTC
v_gene: TRBV11-2
j_gene: TRBJ1-2
d_gene: TRBD1
abundance: .

CDR3aa: CAWSLATGGETDTQYF
CDR3nt: TGTGCCTGGAGTCTAGCGACAGGGGGCGAAACAGATACGCAGTATTTT
v_gene: TRBV30
j_gene: TRBJ2-3
d_gene: TRBD1
abundance: many

CDR3aa: CASSQVYWVLHEQFF
CDR3nt: TGTGCCAGCAGCCAAGTTTACTGGGTCCTGCATGAGCAGTTCTTC
v_gene: TRBV3-1
j_gene: TRBJ2-1
d_gene: .
abundance: many

CDR3aa: CASSTLTLASTDTQYF
CDR3nt: TGTGCCAGCAGCACCCTGACTCTGGCCTCCACAGATACGCAGTATTTT
v_gene: TRBV7-8
j_gene: TRBJ2-3
d_gene: .
abundance: .

CDR3aa: CASSSSGLPYEQYF
CDR3nt: TGTGCCAGCAGCAGTAGCGGATTGCCCTACGAGCAGTACTTC
v_gene: TRBV7-9
j_gene: TRBJ2-7
d_gene: .
abundance: many

CDR3aa: CASRGLARTDTQYF
CDR3nt: TGTGCCAGCCGGGGACTAGCGAGGACAGATACGCAGTATTTT
v_gene: TRBV2
j_gene: TRBJ2-3
d_gene: TRBD2
abundance: .

CDR3aa: CASSLAGPFYGYTF
CDR3nt: TGCGCCAGCAGCTTGGCCGGGCCTTTCTATGGCTACACCTTC
v_gene: TRBV5-1
j_gene: TRBJ1-2
d_gene: .
abundance: many

CDR3aa: CASSLVPGAMNTEAFF
CDR3nt: TGCGCCAGCAGTCTGGTACCAGGGGCGATGAACACTGAAGCTTTCTTT
v_gene: TRBV5-1
j_gene: TRBJ1-1
d_gene: .
abundance: few

CDR3aa: CASSLGEGYGKRNTEAFF
CDR3nt: TGCGCCAGCAGCTTGGGGGAGGGCTATGGAAAACGCAACACTGAAGCTTTCTTT
v_gene: TRBV5-1
j_gene: TRBJ1-1
d_gene: .
abundance: .

CDR3aa: CASSPPASYNEQFF
CDR3nt: TGTGCCAGCAGCCCTCCTGCCTCCTACAATGAGCAGTTCTTC
v_gene: TRBV7-9
j_gene: TRBJ2-1
d_gene: .
abundance: .

CDR3aa: CASSWGGPRADTQYF
CDR3nt: TGCGCCAGCAGCTGGGGGGGGCCTAGGGCAGATACGCAGTATTTT
v_gene: TRBV5-1
j_gene: TRBJ2-3
d_gene: .
abundance: few

CDR3aa: CASSLHGTTLTDTQYF
CDR3nt: TGTGCCAGCAGCTTACACGGGACTACGCTCACAGATACGCAGTATTTT
v_gene: TRBV7-2
j_gene: TRBJ2-3
d_gene: TRBD2
abundance: few

CDR3aa: CASSPRTAQETQYF
CDR3nt: TGTGCCAGCAGCCCCAGGACAGCTCAAGAGACCCAGTACTTC
v_gene: TRBV7-6
j_gene: TRBJ2-5
d_gene: .
abundance: many

CDR3aa: CAWSIPPEVGSGYTF
CDR3nt: TGTGCCTGGAGTATACCGCCCGAGGTAGGCTCTGGCTACACCTTC
v_gene: TRBV30
j_gene: TRBJ1-2
d_gene: .
abundance: .

CDR3aa: CSARGVGVETRYF
CDR3nt: TGCAGTGCTAGAGGGGTGGGGGTGGAAACCCGGTACTTC
v_gene: TRBV20-1
j_gene: TRBJ2-5
d_gene: .
abundance: .

CDR3aa: CASRRTQSGEKLFF
CDR3nt: TGTGCCAGCAGACGGACCCAGAGCGGTGAAAAACTGTTTTTT
v_gene: TRBV16
j_gene: TRBJ1-4
d_gene: .
abundance: .